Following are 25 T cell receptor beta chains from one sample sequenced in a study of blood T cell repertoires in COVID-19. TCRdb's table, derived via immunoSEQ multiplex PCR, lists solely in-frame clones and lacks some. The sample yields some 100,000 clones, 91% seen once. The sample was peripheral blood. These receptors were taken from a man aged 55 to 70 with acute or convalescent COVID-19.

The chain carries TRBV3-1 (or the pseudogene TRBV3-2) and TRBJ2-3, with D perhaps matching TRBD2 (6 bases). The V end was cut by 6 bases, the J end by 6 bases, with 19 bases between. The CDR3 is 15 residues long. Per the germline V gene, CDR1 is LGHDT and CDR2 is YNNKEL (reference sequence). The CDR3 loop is CASSQTGLPGDTQYF. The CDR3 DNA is TGTGCCAGCAGTCAGACGGGACTCCCTGGGGATACGCAGTATTTT.

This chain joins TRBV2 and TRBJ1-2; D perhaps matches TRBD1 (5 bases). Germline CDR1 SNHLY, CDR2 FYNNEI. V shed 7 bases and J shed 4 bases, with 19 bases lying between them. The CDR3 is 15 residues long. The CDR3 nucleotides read TGTGCCAGCAATACCGGGACTTCGACTGTCTATGGCTACACCTTC. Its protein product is CASNTGTSTVYGYTF.

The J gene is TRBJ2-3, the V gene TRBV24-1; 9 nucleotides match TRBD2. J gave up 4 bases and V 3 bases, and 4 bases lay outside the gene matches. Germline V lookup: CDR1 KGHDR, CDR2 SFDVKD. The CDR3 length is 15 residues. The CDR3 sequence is CATSDGTSPADTQYF. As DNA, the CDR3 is TGTGCCACCAGTGATGGGACTAGCCCTGCAGATACGCAGTATTTT.

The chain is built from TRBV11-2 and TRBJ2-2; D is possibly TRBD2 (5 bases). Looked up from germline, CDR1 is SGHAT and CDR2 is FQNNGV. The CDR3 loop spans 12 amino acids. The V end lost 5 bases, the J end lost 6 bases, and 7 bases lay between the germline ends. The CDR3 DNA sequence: TGTGCCAGCAGCCTGAGGGCCGGGGAGCTGTTTTTT. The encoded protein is CASSLRAGELFF.

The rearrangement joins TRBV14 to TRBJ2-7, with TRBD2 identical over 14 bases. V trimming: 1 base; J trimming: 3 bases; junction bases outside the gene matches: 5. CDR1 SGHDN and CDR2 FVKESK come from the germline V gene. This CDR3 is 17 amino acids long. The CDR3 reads CASSQGLAGGRLYEQYF. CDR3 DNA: TGTGCCAGCAGCCAAGGACTAGCGGGAGGGCGCCTCTACGAGCAGTACTTC.

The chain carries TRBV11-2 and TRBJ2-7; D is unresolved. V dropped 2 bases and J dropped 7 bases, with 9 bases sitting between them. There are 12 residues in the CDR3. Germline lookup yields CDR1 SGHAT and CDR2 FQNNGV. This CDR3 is CASSLTLVEQYF. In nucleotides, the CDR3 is TGTGCCAGCAGCTTAACTCTGGTTGAGCAGTACTTC.

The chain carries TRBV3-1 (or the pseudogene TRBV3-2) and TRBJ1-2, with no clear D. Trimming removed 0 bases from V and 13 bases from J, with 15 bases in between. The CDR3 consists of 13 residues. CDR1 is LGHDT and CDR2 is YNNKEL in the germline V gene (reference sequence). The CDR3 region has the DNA TGTGCCAGCAGCCAAGAGGGTACGGGTGGTCCCACCTTC. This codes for CASSQEGTGGPTF.

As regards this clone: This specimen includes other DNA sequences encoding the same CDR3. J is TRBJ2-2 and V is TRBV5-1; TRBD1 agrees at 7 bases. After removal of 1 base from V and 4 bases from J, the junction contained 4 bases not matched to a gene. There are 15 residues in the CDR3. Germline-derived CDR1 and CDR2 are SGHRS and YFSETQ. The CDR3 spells CASSLTGVGTGELFF. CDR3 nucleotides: TGCGCCAGCAGCTTGACAGGGGTCGGCACCGGGGAGCTGTTTTTT.

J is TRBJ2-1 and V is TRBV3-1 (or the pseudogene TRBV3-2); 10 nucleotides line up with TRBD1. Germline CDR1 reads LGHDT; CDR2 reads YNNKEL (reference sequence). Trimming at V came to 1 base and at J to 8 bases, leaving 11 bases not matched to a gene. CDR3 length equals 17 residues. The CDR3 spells CASSQALPGQGSDEQFF. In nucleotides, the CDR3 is TGTGCCAGCAGCCAAGCTCTCCCGGGACAGGGGTCCGATGAGCAGTTCTTC.

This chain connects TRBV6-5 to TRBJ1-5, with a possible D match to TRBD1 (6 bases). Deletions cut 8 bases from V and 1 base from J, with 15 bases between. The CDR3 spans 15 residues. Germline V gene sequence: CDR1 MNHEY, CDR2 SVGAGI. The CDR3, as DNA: TGTGCCAGCTATAGTGGGGGCGCGAGCAATCAGCCCCAGCATTTT. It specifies CASYSGGASNQPQHF.

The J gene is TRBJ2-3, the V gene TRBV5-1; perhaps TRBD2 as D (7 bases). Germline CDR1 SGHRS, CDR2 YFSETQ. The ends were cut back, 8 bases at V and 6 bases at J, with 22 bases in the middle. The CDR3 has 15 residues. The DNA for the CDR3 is TGCGCCAGTTCCGTACGTCGAGGGAGGGGGGATACGCAGTATTTT. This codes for CASSVRRGRGDTQYF. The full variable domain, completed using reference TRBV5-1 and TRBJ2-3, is KAGVTQTPRYLIKTRGQQVTLSCSPISGHRSVSWYQQTPGQGLQFLFEYFSETQRNKGNFPGRFSGRQFSNSRSEMNVSTLELGDSALYLCASSVRRGRGDTQYFGPGTRLTVL.

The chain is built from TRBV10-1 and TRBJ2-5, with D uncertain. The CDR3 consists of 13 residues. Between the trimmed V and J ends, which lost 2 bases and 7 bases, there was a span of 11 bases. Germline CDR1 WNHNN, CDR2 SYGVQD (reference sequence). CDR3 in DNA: TGCGCCAGCAGTGAGAGCGTGGTGGGGACCCAGTACTTC. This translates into CASSESVVGTQYF.

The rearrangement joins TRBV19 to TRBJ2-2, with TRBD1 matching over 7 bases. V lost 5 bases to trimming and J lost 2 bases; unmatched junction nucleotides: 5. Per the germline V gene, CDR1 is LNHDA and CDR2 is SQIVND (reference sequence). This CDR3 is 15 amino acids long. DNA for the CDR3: TGTGCCAGTAGTCCCTGGACAGGCAACACCGGGGAGCTGTTTTTT. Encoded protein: CASSPWTGNTGELFF.

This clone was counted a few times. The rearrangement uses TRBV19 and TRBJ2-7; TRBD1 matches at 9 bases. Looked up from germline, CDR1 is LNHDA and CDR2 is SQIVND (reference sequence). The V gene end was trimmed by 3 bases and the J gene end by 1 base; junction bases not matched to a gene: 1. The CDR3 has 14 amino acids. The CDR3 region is CASSIGTGSYEQYV. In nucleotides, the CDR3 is TGTGCCAGTAGTATCGGGACAGGGTCCTACGAGCAGTACGTC.

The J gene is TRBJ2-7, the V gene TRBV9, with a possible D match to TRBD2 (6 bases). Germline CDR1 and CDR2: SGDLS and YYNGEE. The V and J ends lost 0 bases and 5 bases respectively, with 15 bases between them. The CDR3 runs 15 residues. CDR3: CASSVVGRPTDEQYF. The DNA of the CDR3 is TGTGCCAGCAGCGTAGTTGGGAGGCCCACGGACGAGCAGTACTTC.

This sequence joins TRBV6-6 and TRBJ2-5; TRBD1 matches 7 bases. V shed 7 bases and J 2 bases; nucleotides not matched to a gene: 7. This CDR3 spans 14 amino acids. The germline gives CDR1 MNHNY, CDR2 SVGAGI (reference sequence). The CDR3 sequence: CASNRRDRQETQYF. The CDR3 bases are TGTGCCAGCAACCGCCGGGACAGACAAGAGACCCAGTACTTC.

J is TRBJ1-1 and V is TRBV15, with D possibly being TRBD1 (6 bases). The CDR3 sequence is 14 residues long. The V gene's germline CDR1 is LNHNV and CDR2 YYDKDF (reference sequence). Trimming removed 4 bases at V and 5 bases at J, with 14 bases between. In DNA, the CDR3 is TGTGCCACCAGCACCGGGGACACGTGGACTGAAGCTTTCTTT. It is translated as CATSTGDTWTEAFF.

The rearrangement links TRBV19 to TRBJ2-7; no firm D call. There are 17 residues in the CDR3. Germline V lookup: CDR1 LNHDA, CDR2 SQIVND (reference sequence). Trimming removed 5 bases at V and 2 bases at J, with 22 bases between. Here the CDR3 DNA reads TGTGCCAGTAGTGTCGCCCCCCCGAGGTTAGGTGCCTACGAGCAGTACTTC. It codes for CASSVAPPRLGAYEQYF.

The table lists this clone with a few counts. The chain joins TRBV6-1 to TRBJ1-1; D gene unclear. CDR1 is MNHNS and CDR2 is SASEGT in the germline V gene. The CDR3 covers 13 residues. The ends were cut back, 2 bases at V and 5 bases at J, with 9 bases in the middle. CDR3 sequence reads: CASSEFRETEAFF. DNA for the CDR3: TGTGCCAGCAGTGAATTTCGGGAGACTGAAGCTTTCTTT.

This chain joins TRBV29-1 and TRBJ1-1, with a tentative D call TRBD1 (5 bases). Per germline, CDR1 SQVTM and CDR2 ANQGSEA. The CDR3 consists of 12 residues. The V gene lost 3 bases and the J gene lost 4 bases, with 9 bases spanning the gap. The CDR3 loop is CSVELGGTEAFF. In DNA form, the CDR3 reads TGCAGCGTTGAGCTCGGGGGCACTGAAGCTTTCTTT. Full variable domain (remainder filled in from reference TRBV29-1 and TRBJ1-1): SAVISQKPSRDICQRGTSLTIQCQVDSQVTMMFWYRQQPGQSLTLIATANQGSEATYESGFVIDKFPISRPNLTFSTLTVSNMSPEDSSIYLCSVELGGTEAFFGQGTRLTVV.

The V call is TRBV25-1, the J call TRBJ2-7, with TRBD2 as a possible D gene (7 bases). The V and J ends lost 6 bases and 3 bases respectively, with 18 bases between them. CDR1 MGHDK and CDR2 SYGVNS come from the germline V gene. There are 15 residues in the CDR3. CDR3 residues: CASSPAGGGGYEQYV. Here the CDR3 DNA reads TGTGCCAGCAGCCCTGCAGGAGGGGGGGGCTACGAGCAGTACGTC.

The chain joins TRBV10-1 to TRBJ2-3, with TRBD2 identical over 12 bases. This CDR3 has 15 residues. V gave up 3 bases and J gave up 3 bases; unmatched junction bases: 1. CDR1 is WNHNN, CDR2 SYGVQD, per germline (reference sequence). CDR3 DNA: TGCGCCAGCAGTGATGGACTAGCGGGAACAGATACGCAGTATTTT. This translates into CASSDGLAGTDTQYF.

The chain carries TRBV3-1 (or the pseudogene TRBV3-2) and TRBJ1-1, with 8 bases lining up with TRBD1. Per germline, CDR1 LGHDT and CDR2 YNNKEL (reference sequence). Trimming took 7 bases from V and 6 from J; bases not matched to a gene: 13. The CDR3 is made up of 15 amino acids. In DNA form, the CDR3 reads TGTGCCAGCACCCTCGGGGACAGGATTGGGGCTGAAGCTTTCTTT. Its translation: CASTLGDRIGAEAFF.

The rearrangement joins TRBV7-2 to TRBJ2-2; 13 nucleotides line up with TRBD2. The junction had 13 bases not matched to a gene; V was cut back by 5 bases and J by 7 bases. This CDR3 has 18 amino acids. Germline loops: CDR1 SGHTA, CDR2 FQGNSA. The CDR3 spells CASSPLRLAGGNGGELFF. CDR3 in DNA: TGTGCCAGCAGCCCCCTCCGACTAGCGGGAGGCAATGGCGGGGAGCTGTTTTTT.

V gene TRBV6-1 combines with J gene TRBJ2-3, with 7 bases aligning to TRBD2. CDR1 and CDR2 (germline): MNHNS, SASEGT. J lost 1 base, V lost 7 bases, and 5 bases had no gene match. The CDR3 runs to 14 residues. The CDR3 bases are TGTGCCAGCACCGGAACTAGCGGCACAGATACGCAGTATTTT. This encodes CASTGTSGTDTQYF.